This T cell receptor beta chain was obtained from a study of CD8 T cells in Susac syndrome (dated by TCRdb to between 2018 and 2021). Context from the whole study: Repertoire sequencing was used to test whether CD8+ T cell activation and differentiation in Susac syndrome was antigen driven. The clonality of the CD8+ T cell repertoire was compared across approximately eleven healthy donors, roughly 14 Susac syndrome patients and roughly 15 multiple sclerosis patients.

Concerning this clonotype: Its antigen target is currently unknown. It has no much larger one-base neighbor in the sample; base qualities were not kept.

General study outcomes and caveats: The number of individuals in the TCR sequencing and HLA analysis was recognized as being relatively small.

RNA was extracted using the RNeasy kit, and roughly 0.5 to 1 microgram was reverse transcribed with random hexamers. TCR beta CDR3 regions were amplified with the immunoSEQ multiplex PCR assay covering 54 Vbeta and 13 Jbeta segments. Bias from PCR amplification was corrected by using a synthetic template baseline for primer optimization and for computational correction. Regarding the original processing steps: Reads were assigned to V, D and J genes according to IMGT and analyzed in immunoSEQ Analyzer, with only productive sequences retained. To calculate clonality, Shannon entropy was normalized by log2 of the number of productive unique sequences and then subtracted from one. For each patient and control, public and private clones were evaluated within the 100 most prevalent clones. Susac-specific clones were defined as absent from healthy and MS cohorts, around 1,000 published viral clones and other ImmuneACCESS disease sequences. Using fastp at Q25 and MiXCR, TCRdb reprocessed the public reads and kept productive beta chains. All rows with the same CDR3 protein become a single entry with the most common DNA and genes. Here the V and J calls rest on TCRdb's processing, not on the authors' analysis. The sample table holds 150,000 to 160,000 distinct CDR3 sequences, of which approximately 94% were seen once. Around 0.21% of the sample lies in the top ten.

Peripheral blood CD8+ and CD4+ T cells from healthy donors, Susac syndrome patients and multiple sclerosis patients were profiled by high-throughput TCR beta sequencing. The multiple sclerosis controls were treatment-naive patients whose relapsing-remitting disease, either stable or active, fulfilled the revised McDonald criteria. CD8+ TEMRA cells were enriched by FACS, while bulk CD8+ and CD4+ T cells were purified by magnetic negative isolation. Blood was drawn into EDTA tubes, processed within 24 hours, and PBMCs were isolated by density gradient centrifugation. PBMCs intended for TCR sequencing were cryopreserved in liquid nitrogen and thawed later in a water bath at 37 degrees C. The sorted or isolated CD4+, CD8+ and CD8+ TEMRA cells had a purity of 90% or higher. This TCR was sampled from a human donor with multiple sclerosis. The sequencing input was CD8+ T cells from PBMCs.

The base sequence is TGTGCCAGCAGTGGATTAGCCTACAATGAGCAGTTCTTC. Translated, it gives CASSGLAYNEQFF. This chain joins TRBV14 to TRBJ2-1; no confident D gene assignment can be made. The germline V gene specifies SGHDN as CDR1 and FVKESK as CDR2. From the cysteine through the phenylalanine, the CDR3 covers 13 amino acids. Only the CDR3 DNA stays, 39 bases, in frame from base 1. V and J lose 6 bases and 2 bases, and a span of 8 bases separates them. The variable domain in full, with residues beyond the CDR3 obtained from the reference TRBV14 and TRBJ2-1 genes, is EAGVTQFPSHSVIEKGQTVTLRCDPISGHDNLYWYRRVMGKEIKFLLHFVKESKQDESGMPNNRFLAERTGGTYSTLKVQPAELEDSGVYFCASSGLAYNEQFFGPGTRLTVL.